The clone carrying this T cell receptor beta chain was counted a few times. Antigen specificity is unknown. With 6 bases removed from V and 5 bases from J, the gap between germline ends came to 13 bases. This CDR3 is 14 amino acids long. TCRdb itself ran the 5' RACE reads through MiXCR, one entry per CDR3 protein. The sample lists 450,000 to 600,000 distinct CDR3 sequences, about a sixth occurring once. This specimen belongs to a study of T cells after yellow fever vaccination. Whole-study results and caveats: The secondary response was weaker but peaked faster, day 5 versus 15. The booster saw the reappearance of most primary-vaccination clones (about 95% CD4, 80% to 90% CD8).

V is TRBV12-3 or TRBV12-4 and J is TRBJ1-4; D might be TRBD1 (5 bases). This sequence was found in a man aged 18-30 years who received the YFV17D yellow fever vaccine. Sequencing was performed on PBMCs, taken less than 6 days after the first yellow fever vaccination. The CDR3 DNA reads TGTGCCAGCAGGCTGGGGCAGGGCAATGAAAAACTGTTTTTT. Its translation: CASRLGQGNEKLFF.